The clone carrying this TCR beta chain was detected ten times or more. Source study methods: Building a distant-metastasis classifier for papillary thyroid cancer drew on CDR3 differences across clinicopathological groups. TCRdb reprocessed the PCR reads via MiXCR. These V and J calls rely on TCRdb rather than the paper's analysis. Here the sample spans tens of thousands of clones, less than 25% being singletons. All patients were treatment-naive before thyroid surgery. This specimen comes from a study of metastatic and nonmetastatic thyroid tumors. Study-wide background: Comparison of repertoires was carried out across blood and tumor or nodule tissue from malignant and benign thyroid patients.

Sequences were obtained from blood. The TCR comes from a female donor with papillary thyroid cancer or a benign thyroid nodule (not recorded which). Some clones in this sample may be carry-over from other donors' samples.

The chain's CDR3 is CASSTPGQGVPRNPYEQYF. CDR3 DNA sequence: TGTGCCAGCAGTACCCCGGGACAGGGCGTCCCTCGAAACCCCTACGAGCAGTACTTC. The V and J genes are TRBV5-6 and TRBJ2-7, with 9 bases matching TRBD1. The ends lost 5 bases at V and 2 bases at J; junction bases unmatched: 20. The CDR3 totals 19 residues. CDR1 is SGHDT, CDR2 YYEEEE, per germline.